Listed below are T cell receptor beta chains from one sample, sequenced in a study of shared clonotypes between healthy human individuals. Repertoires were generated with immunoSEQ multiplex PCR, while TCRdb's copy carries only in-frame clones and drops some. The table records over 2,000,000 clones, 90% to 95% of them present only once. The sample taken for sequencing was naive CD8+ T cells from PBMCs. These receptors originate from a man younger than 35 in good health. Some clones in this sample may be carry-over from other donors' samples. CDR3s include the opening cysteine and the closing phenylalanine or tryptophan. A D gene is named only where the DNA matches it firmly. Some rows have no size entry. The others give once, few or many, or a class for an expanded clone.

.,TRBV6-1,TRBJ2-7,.,CASSEATPPVSYEQYF,TGTGCCAGCAGTGAAGCGACCCCGCCAGTCTCCTACGAGCAGTACTTC
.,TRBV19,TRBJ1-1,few,CASSIVGLPNTEAFF,TGTGCCAGTAGTATAGTAGGACTGCCGAACACTGAAGCTTTCTTT
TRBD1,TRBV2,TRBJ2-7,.,CASSARDRNYEQYF,TGTGCCAGCAGTGCCCGGGACAGGAACTACGAGCAGTACTTC
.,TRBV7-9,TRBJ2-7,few,CASSWTAYEQYF,TGTGCCAGCAGCTGGACTGCCTACGAGCAGTACTTC
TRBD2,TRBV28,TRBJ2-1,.,CASSQEGGLAGPDNEQFF,TGTGCCAGCAGTCAGGAGGGCGGACTAGCGGGGCCGGACAATGAGCAGTTCTTC
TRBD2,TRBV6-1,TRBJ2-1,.,CASNGGAGSNEQFF,TGTGCCAGCAACGGGGGGGCGGGGAGCAATGAGCAGTTCTTC
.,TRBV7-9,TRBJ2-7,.,CASSLASPYEQYF,TGTGCCAGCAGCTTAGCGTCCCCCTACGAGCAGTACTTC
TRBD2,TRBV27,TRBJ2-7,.,CASSLSGREGYEQYF,TGTGCCAGCAGTTTATCGGGGCGGGAGGGCTACGAGCAGTACTTC
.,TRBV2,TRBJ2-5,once,CASSVPGRETQYF,TGTGCCAGCAGTGTCCCTGGGAGGGAGACCCAGTACTTC
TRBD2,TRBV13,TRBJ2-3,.,CASSLEERGHTDTQYF,TGTGCCAGCAGCTTAGAGGAGCGGGGTCACACAGATACGCAGTATTTT
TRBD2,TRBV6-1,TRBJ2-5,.,CASSDLGLAGETQYF,TGTGCCAGCAGTGATTTGGGACTAGCGGGGGAGACCCAGTACTTC
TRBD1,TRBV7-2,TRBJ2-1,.,CASPPGGQGASYNEQFF,TGTGCCAGCCCCCCCGGCGGGCAGGGGGCATCCTACAATGAGCAGTTCTTC
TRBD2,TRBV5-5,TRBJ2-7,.,CASTAVRAGVYEQYF,TGTGCCAGCACCGCCGTGCGAGCGGGAGTCTACGAGCAGTACTTC
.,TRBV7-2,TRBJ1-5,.,CASSFRYSNQPQHF,TGTGCCAGCAGCTTCCGATATAGCAATCAGCCCCAGCATTTT
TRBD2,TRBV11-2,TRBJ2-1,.,CASSLAGGQDEQFF,TGTGCCAGCAGCTTAGCGGGAGGGCAGGATGAGCAGTTCTTC
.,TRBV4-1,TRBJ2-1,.,CASSHPGRGNEQFF,TGCGCCAGCAGCCACCCAGGCCGGGGAAATGAGCAGTTCTTC
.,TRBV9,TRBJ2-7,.,CASSVGSVTPYEQYF,TGTGCCAGCAGCGTAGGGTCTGTTACGCCATACGAGCAGTACTTC
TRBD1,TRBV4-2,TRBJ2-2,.,CASSLRDRGSTGELFF,TGTGCCAGCAGCCTTCGCGACAGGGGAAGCACCGGGGAGCTGTTTTTT
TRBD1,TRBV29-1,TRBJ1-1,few,CSGGTANTEAFF,TGCAGCGGCGGGACAGCGAACACTGAAGCTTTCTTT
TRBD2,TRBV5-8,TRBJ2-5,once,CASSFAGVQETQYF,TGTGCCAGCAGCTTCGCGGGGGTTCAAGAGACCCAGTACTTC
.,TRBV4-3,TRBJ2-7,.,CASSQGGEGYEQYF,TGCGCCAGCAGCCAAGGGGGAGAAGGTTACGAGCAGTACTTC
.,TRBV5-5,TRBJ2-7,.,CASSEANLLYEQYF,TGTGCCAGCAGCGAAGCGAACCTACTCTACGAGCAGTACTTC
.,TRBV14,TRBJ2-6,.,CASRESGANVLTF,TGTGCCAGCAGGGAATCTGGGGCCAACGTCCTGACTTTC
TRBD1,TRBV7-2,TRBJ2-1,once,CASSFPMTQGANDEQFF,TGTGCCAGCAGCTTTCCGATGACTCAGGGGGCGAATGATGAGCAGTTCTTC
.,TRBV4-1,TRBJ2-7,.,CASSQEAGERLSYEQYF,TGCGCCAGCAGCCAAGAGGCCGGGGAGCGCCTCTCCTACGAGCAGTACTTC
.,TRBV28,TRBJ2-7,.,CASSPRDGLYEQYF,TGTGCCAGCAGTCCCCGGGACGGCCTCTACGAGCAGTACTTC
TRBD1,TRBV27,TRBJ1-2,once,CASRGQGAYGYTF,TGTGCCAGCAGAGGACAGGGGGCCTATGGCTACACCTTC
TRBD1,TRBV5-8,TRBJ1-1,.,CASSPQGVPEAFF,TGTGCCAGCAGCCCACAGGGGGTCCCTGAAGCTTTCTTT